This T cell receptor (beta chain) was obtained from a study of cytomegalovirus exposure and HLA in healthy donors (dated by TCRdb to 2016 to 2017). Concerning the study at large: According to an earlier analysis of a few hundred of the donors, 150 million to 200 million T cells yielded 95 million to 140 million unique TCR beta sequences and more than 250 Gb of sequence data. Every discovery cohort repertoire had been produced on one sequencing platform. The number of typed donors differed by locus: about 620-640 for A, B, C, DRB1 and DQB1; 522 for DQA1; some 590 for DPA1; and some 450 for DPB1. In an earlier analysis of 550 to 700 of the donors, high-throughput TCR beta sequencing was used to judge whether each TCR beta V gene segment behaved as functional or pseudogenic. About 5 DR-DQ haplotypes were handled as single units for association and clustering, since linkage in the cohort was strong. High-throughput TCR immunosequencing, statistical association of individual TCRs with disease status, and machine learning were combined to predict cytomegalovirus infection status. About 320 gigabases of sequencing data and roughly 90 million unique TCR sequences were included in an early release covering about 620 HLA-typed donors. Genome-wide SNP genotypes for about 60% of the roughly 670 donors were used in a later genetic analysis, which treated that subset as a discovery cohort. Donor age, sex, ethnicity and CMV serostatus were collected together with the repertoire data. HLA typing included class I and class II loci at four-digit resolution. Along with the roughly 670-subject first cohort, a separate validation cohort of about 110 different subjects was used. The study profiled the T cell repertoires of more than 500 subjects by immunosequencing and related them to cytomegalovirus serostatus. The study was designed to test whether signatures of past pathogen exposure could be identified by cataloging public T cell receptors. In a later analysis, previously published TCR beta repertoires from about 670 donors were re-analyzed and high-resolution HLA genotyping was added so that TCR occurrence patterns could be studied. Of the 350 to 400 genotyped donors, approximately 82% fell in the genetic ancestry cluster associated with self-reported Caucasian donors. Among about 400 genotyped donors of the cohort, an average of about 220,000 unique TCR beta nucleotide sequences was sequenced per donor, of which about 18% were non-productive. Rather than using new phenotypic data, the later analysis identified candidate immune exposures from TCR beta sequences and from how often those sequences occurred across donors.

The cohort comprised 710 or so healthy bone marrow donors. Cohort members were all nominally healthy when sampled, although unrecorded immune exposures were likely present. The donor was CMV seronegative and belonged to the group of 352 seronegative cohort members. Each donor provided a peripheral blood sample, and peripheral blood mononuclear cells were used for TCR beta sequencing. The Qiagen DNeasy Blood Extraction Kit was used to extract genomic DNA from the blood cell samples. Beyond this particular receptor, the publication reports: Compared with equally common non-associated chains, HLA-associated TCR beta chains in a later analysis were more clonally expanded and had lower generation probabilities. A further reported finding was that TCR beta sequences accurately predicted the HLA-A and HLA-B alleles for most subjects in the first cohort. Correlated functional status among segregating V segments might be attributable to linkage disequilibrium, but an unknown experimental factor could not be ruled out. It was suggested by the authors that the approach could potentially be generalized to other disease states and immunological phenotypes. The sequencing pipeline was judged likely to have produced a cluster of highly shared sequence variants as a technical artifact. A later analysis found that most CMV-associated TCR beta chains appeared HLA-restricted, with HLA associations seemingly driven largely by CMV exposure. Compared with the approximately 600-donor mean, donors in an Asian-associated ancestry cluster had fewer N-insertions in productive TCRs, according to a later genetic analysis. HLA typing was unavailable for some donors at each locus, so association tests used only the typed subset. At a false discovery rate of 0.05, a later analysis linked around 15,000 TCR beta sequences to specific HLA alleles. Some IMGT-functional V segments, including TRBV6-2 and TRBV6-3, could not be told apart with the 87-base-pair reads, so those segments were excluded. The study gave a list of 150 to 200 TCR beta chains associated with cytomegalovirus. Because counts were too low, roughly 17 rarely observed V segments, including chromosome 9 orphons, were left out of the earlier analysis of 500 to 750 of the donors. Several of the top co-occurrence clusters appeared to be linked to parvovirus B19, influenza, CMV and Epstein-Barr virus, according to a later analysis. According to a later analysis, TCR association rates differed among HLA loci, with DRB1 alleles showing the most associated TCRs and HLA-C alleles showing the fewest. When HLA alleles, especially DR and DQ, strongly co-occurred, attributing TCR associations to individual alleles was difficult. A few of the identified cytomegalovirus-associated TCR beta chains were confirmed in vitro to be specific for cytomegalovirus antigens. In an earlier analysis of roughly 500 of the donors, most TCR beta V segments appeared in productive rearrangements about 90% or about 30% of the time, broadly matching IMGT annotations. Only TCR beta chains were sequenced in this cohort, and the absence of alpha or paired-chain data limited detectable features. The classifier was reported to diagnose cytomegalovirus status with high specificity and sensitivity in both the original and validation cohorts. V-gene and J-gene trimming of TCR beta chains was associated with a missense DCLRE1C variant in a later genetic analysis, and the association was replicated in an independent cohort. Most TCR sequences were seen in very few donors, while some public TCRs were found in many individuals. Immune exposure information for the cohort was limited to CMV serostatus. Sequencing depth was assumed to be roughly uniform across donors in the presence/absence analyses, though that assumption may not hold.

Trimming removed 1 base from V and 0 bases from J; the gene matches leave 5 bases unexplained. The CDR3 starts with the cysteine, ends with the phenylalanine, and has 16 residues. Kept here is only the CDR3 DNA, which spans 48 bases and is read in frame from base 1. From a lookup of the germline V gene (reference sequence), CDR1 and CDR2 are MNHEY and SMNVEV. Worth noting for this clone: This receptor's antigen is unknown. Qualities for individual bases were not recorded, and no much larger clone is one base off.

Library preparation employed the immunoSEQ multiplex PCR assay. The multiplex PCR relied on a mix of 60 forward primers for TCR Vbeta segments and 13 reverse primers for TCR Jbeta segments. A multiplex PCR assay on genomic DNA amplified the CDR3 region of rearranged TCR beta genes. The Illumina HiSeq System was used to sequence the amplified TCR beta libraries as 87-base-pair reads. As for the original processing: In a later analysis, some 80 million unique TCR beta chains were counted across the 666 repertoires, and roughly 10 million of these chains were shared by at least two donors. To remove PCR and sequencing errors, raw reads were error-corrected and collapsed into unique sequences using a nearest-neighbor algorithm that merged closely related sequences. Alignment of CDR3 sequences to IMGT reference sequences was used to assign V, D and J gene segments. For a sequence to be retained, a match of at least six nucleotides was required to both a V gene segment and a J gene segment. Rearrangements were classified as productive when the CDR3 lacked stop codons and remained in frame with V and J, and all other rearrangements were classified as non-productive. CDR3 was defined by IMGT convention, running from the second conserved V-encoded cysteine to the conserved J-encoded phenylalanine. In an earlier analysis of around 570 of the donors, sequences lacking an unambiguous match to a single V gene segment were excluded. An earlier analysis of 587 of the donors classified V segments as functional when productive rearrangements were above 56.7% and as segregating when the standard deviation between donors was above 5%. A statistical classification framework was developed to diagnose cytomegalovirus status using the catalog of TCR beta chain sequences. V and J gene assignment, in a later analysis, came from comparing TCR nucleotide sequences with IMGT/GENE-DB human TR gene sequences. In a later analysis, CDR3 sequences and most-parsimonious VDJ recombination scenarios were assigned using the TCRdist pipeline. In a later analysis, each TCR beta chain was defined by its CDR3 amino acid sequence together with its V-gene family, and reads lacking a unique V-gene family were excluded. In a later analysis, 450 to 600 highly shared, low-generation-probability nucleotide sequences were removed to address suspected cross-contamination and a sequencing artifact. In a later analysis, a clonal expansion index was calculated for each public chain from normalized within-repertoire ranks of inferred template counts. Generation probabilities in a later analysis came from a VDJ recombination model fitted to out-of-frame rearrangements, and those results were checked against IGoR. Hypergeometric tests were used in a later analysis to score TCR-TCR, TCR-HLA and TCR-CMV co-occurrence, with a repertoire-size bias correction applied to the TCR pairs. To estimate false discovery rates, a later analysis permuted the HLA or CMV assignments 20 times. In a later analysis, co-occurring TCRs were grouped with DBSCAN, and TCRdist sequence similarity was added when clustering was performed within HLA-allele-positive subsets. For co-occurrence clustering, repertoires with fewer than 30,000 or more than 120,000 public chains were excluded, along with four or five repertoires with anomalous nucleotide sharing. The table comes from immuneACCESS by way of TCRdb, which keeps in-frame sequences with V and J called. Part of the clones is missing from these tables; in studies checked, under half for an unresolved V gene and the rest for unknown reasons. The D gene and trimming were derived from the DNA, and the V and J assignments and clone size from that table. Here the sample has 100,000 to 120,000 clones; about four fifths occur a single time. Of the sample, 1% to 1.5% falls within the top ten clones.

The TCR originated in a man aged 40-49 years in good health and CMV-seronegative. This chain is built from TRBV27 and TRBJ1-2; TRBD1 agrees with 7 junctional bases. Sequenced sample: PBMCs. The CDR3 protein: CASSLWAQGANYGYTF. In nucleotide form, the sequence is TGTGCCAGCAGTTTATGGGCGCAGGGGGCTAACTATGGCTACACCTTC.